The rows below give T cell receptor beta chains drawn from one sample of a study of blood T cell repertoires in COVID-19. Some clones are missing from TCRdb's copy, which holds only in-frame ones; the method was immunoSEQ multiplex PCR. Counted here are fewer than 200,000 clones, around 86% occurring once; the ten biggest clones make up 6% to 8.5%. The sequenced sample consisted of peripheral blood. The receptors stem from a woman aged 70-85 years with COVID-19, enrolled during active disease. Both conserved end residues are part of each CDR3. The D gene is left open where the match is weak. Some rows mark clone size as missing; the rest say once, few, many or name a class of expanded clone.

v_gene	d_gene	j_gene	abundance	CDR3nt	CDR3aa
TRBV6-6	TRBD1	TRBJ1-4	.	TGTGCCAGCAGTCGAACTACAGGGGGATGGACTAATGAAAAACTGTTTTTT	CASSRTTGGWTNEKLFF
TRBV7-9	TRBD1	TRBJ1-1	.	TGTGCCAGCAGCAGACGGACAGGGGCGAACACTGAAGCTTTCTTT	CASSRRTGANTEAFF
TRBV30	TRBD2	TRBJ2-2	.	TGTGCCTGGGACCCTCCTCCGGGACTAGCGACCGGGGAGCTGTTTTTT	CAWDPPPGLATGELFF
TRBV3-1/TRBV3-2	.	TRBJ1-2	.	TGTGCCAGCAGCCAAGAGCAGGGGCGCGGAGGCTACACCTTC	CASSQEQGRGGYTF
TRBV9	TRBD1	TRBJ1-4	few	TGTGCCAGCAGCGCCCTAGGACAGGCGGGGAATGAAAAACTGTTTTTT	CASSALGQAGNEKLFF
TRBV5-1	TRBD1	TRBJ1-1	.	TGCGCCAGCAGTCGGGGGGCGACAGGGGCCGGGAACACTGAAGCTTTCTTT	CASSRGATGAGNTEAFF
TRBV7-2	.	TRBJ2-1	few	TGTGCCAGCAGCCTTCGCCTTGAGCGGAAGACCTACAATGAGCAGTTCTTC	CASSLRLERKTYNEQFF
TRBV10-3	TRBD2	TRBJ2-3	.	TGTGCCATCAGGGAACGAGCGGGACTGGCAGATACGCAGTATTTT	CAIRERAGLADTQYF
TRBV6-5	TRBD1	TRBJ1-2	.	TGTGCCAGCAGTTACCCAGGGACAGGGGGTCTGGGCTACACCTTC	CASSYPGTGGLGYTF
TRBV19	TRBD2	TRBJ2-5	once	TGTGCCAGTAGTACCCCCCGGGCGGGAGGCCAAGAGACCCAGTACTTC	CASSTPRAGGQETQYF
TRBV7-6	TRBD1	TRBJ2-7	once	TGTGCCAGCAGCATAGGGGCGGGACAGGGAGGCGAGCAGTACTTC	CASSIGAGQGGEQYF
TRBV5-1	.	TRBJ1-1	.	TGCGCCAGCAGTCGTAGCAGGGGCAACACTGAAGCTTTCTTT	CASSRSRGNTEAFF
TRBV5-1	TRBD2	TRBJ2-2	.	TGCGCCAGCAGCTTGGTTAGCGGGAGTCCCGGGGAGCTGTTTTTT	CASSLVSGSPGELFF
TRBV30	TRBD1	TRBJ1-5	once	TGTGCCTCTTCGGGACAGGGCAATCAGCCCCAGCATTTT	CASSGQGNQPQHF
TRBV5-1	.	TRBJ1-5	.	TGCGCCAGCAGGGAAGGAGTTAGCAATCAGCCCCAGCATTTT	CASREGVSNQPQHF
TRBV7-9	TRBD2	TRBJ2-2	few	TGTGCCAGCAGCCTTTCCCAAGCGGGAAGGTTCGGGGAGCTGTTTTTT	CASSLSQAGRFGELFF
TRBV29-1	.	TRBJ1-2	.	TGCAGCGTCCTAACCAGGAAAGCTAACTATGGCTACACCTTC	CSVLTRKANYGYTF
TRBV2	TRBD2	TRBJ2-6	.	TGTGCCAGCAGTCGAGGCGGGAGGTCTGGGGCCAACGTCCTGACTTTC	CASSRGGRSGANVLTF
TRBV28	.	TRBJ2-1	.	TGTGCCAGCAGTTTAGGAGGGTTGGGATACAATGAGCAGTTCTTC	CASSLGGLGYNEQFF
TRBV28	.	TRBJ1-2	.	TGTGCCAGCAGTCCGTCCACAGTAGGCGGGAATGGCTACACCTTC	CASSPSTVGGNGYTF
TRBV27	.	TRBJ1-1	.	TGTGCCACTCGGTCGACAGAGAACACTGAAGCTTTCTTT	CATRSTENTEAFF
TRBV3-1/TRBV3-2	.	TRBJ1-1	.	TGTGCCAGCAGCCAGCGAGGACAGATTAACACTGAAGCTTTCTTT	CASSQRGQINTEAFF
TRBV7-3	.	TRBJ1-5	.	TGTGCCAGCGGTTTCGGGGTTACCAATCAGCCCCAGCATTTT	CASGFGVTNQPQHF
TRBV7-2	TRBD2	TRBJ2-7	.	TGTGCCAGCAGCCCTGCCCCGGGAGGAATCCGACACGAGCAGTACTTC	CASSPAPGGIRHEQYF
TRBV11-2	TRBD1	TRBJ2-7	.	TGTGCCAGCAGCCACGGGACAGGGAACCGGGCCGCCGAGCAGTACTTC	CASSHGTGNRAAEQYF
TRBV5-1	.	TRBJ1-4	.	TGCGCCACCTCGCCCGGGCAGGGCGGAAGGGAAAAACTGTTTTTT	CATSPGQGGREKLFF
TRBV11-2	TRBD1	TRBJ1-1	.	TGTGCCAGCACCCACGAATTCATCCAGGGGGCGAAAGCTTTCTTT	CASTHEFIQGAKAFF
TRBV7-9	.	TRBJ1-1	.	TGTGCCAGCAGCTCCAACCTCTCGGGGGGGGAAGCTTTCTTT	CASSSNLSGGEAFF
TRBV11-3	TRBD1	TRBJ2-7	.	TGTGCCAGCAGCTTTGGACAGGGAAGCGAGCAGTACTTC	CASSFGQGSEQYF
TRBV7-2	.	TRBJ1-2	.	TGTGCCAGCAGCTTACCAGACAGGACCGCTAACTATGGCTACACCTTC	CASSLPDRTANYGYTF
TRBV3-1/TRBV3-2	.	TRBJ2-5	.	TGTGCCAGCAGCCCGACGGGCAGGGGCCAAGAGACCCAGTACTTC	CASSPTGRGQETQYF
TRBV7-2	TRBD2	TRBJ2-3	once	TGTGCCAGCAGGGAGGGAGGGCCTCCATCAGATACGCAGTATTTT	CASREGGPPSDTQYF
TRBV6-4	.	TRBJ2-2	many	TGTGCCAGCAGTGAAGGGTTAGCGTTTGCCGGGGAGCTGTTTTTT	CASSEGLAFAGELFF
TRBV7-3	.	TRBJ1-2	.	TGTGCCAGCAGCCCCTCCGTGAGGTCTAACTATGGCTACACCTTC	CASSPSVRSNYGYTF
TRBV2	TRBD1	TRBJ1-1	.	TGTGCCAACAGCGGACAGGGAGACACTGAAGCTTTCTTT	CANSGQGDTEAFF
TRBV29-1	TRBD2	TRBJ2-1	.	TGCAGCGTTGACGTCCGGGGGGGGCGCACTAGCGGGAGAGGCAATGAGCAGTTCTTC	CSVDVRGGRTSGRGNEQFF
TRBV5-1	TRBD1	TRBJ1-3	.	TGCGCCAGCAGCATTGACAGGGGGCTTGGTGGAAACACCATATATTTT	CASSIDRGLGGNTIYF
TRBV4-1	.	TRBJ1-5	.	TGCGCCAGCAGCCAAGATTTTTCCAGGGGAGGGAACCAGCCCCAGCATTTT	CASSQDFSRGGNQPQHF
TRBV27	.	TRBJ2-1	.	TGTGCCAGCAGTTCCGCGGGCAACTCCTACAATGAGCAGTTCTTC	CASSSAGNSYNEQFF
TRBV27	TRBD1	TRBJ2-7	.	TGTGCCAGCAGCCCTGCCGGGACAGGGGTACGCGAGCAGTACTTC	CASSPAGTGVREQYF
TRBV11-2	.	TRBJ1-3	.	TGTGCCAGCAGCTTAGCAGGGGTTGGAAACACCATATATTTT	CASSLAGVGNTIYF
TRBV30	TRBD1	TRBJ1-2	.	TGTGCCGGACAGGGAACTAACTATGGCTACACCTTC	CAGQGTNYGYTF
TRBV28	.	TRBJ2-7	.	TGTGCCAGCAGTTCACTCTATAGGACAGTCAACTACGAGCAGTACTTC	CASSSLYRTVNYEQYF
TRBV7-9	.	TRBJ2-1	.	TGTGCCAGCAGCTTCTTCGAGGAGCAGTTCTTC	CASSFFEEQFF
TRBV9	.	TRBJ2-3	.	TGTGCCAGCAGCGTAGCTACGGGGAGGACCTATACGCAGTATTTT	CASSVATGRTYTQYF
TRBV7-7	TRBD1	TRBJ1-3	.	TGTGCCAGCAGCCCCAACGCGGGACAGGGAAACACCATATATTTT	CASSPNAGQGNTIYF
TRBV25-1	.	TRBJ1-2	.	TGTGCCAGCAGTGAAGGGGACTACTATGGCTACACCTTC	CASSEGDYYGYTF
TRBV2	.	TRBJ2-1	.	TGTGCCAGCTTGGGGCCCTTAGGGAATGAGCAGTTCTTC	CASLGPLGNEQFF
TRBV10-3	TRBD1	TRBJ2-2	.	TGTGCCATCAGTGGACAGGGGAACACCGGGGAGCTGTTTTTT	CAISGQGNTGELFF
TRBV5-6	TRBD2	TRBJ2-5	.	TGTGCCAGCAGCTTCCGGACTAGCCGGTACCAAGAGACCCAGTACTTC	CASSFRTSRYQETQYF
TRBV6-5	TRBD1	TRBJ1-1	.	TGTGCCAGCAGTTACGGACAGGGCGCCACTGAAGCTTTCTTT	CASSYGQGATEAFF
TRBV5-4	TRBD2	TRBJ2-1	few	TGTGCCAGCAGCTTGCGGGCACGGCTAGCGGATACTGAGCAGTTCTTC	CASSLRARLADTEQFF